This record covers a single T cell receptor beta chain. The data originate from a study of cytotoxic CD8 clonotypes in ibrutinib-treated CLL. Clones were sequenced by immunoSEQ multiplex PCR, and TCRdb holds only the in-frame ones, with some missing. Of about 140,000 clones detected, 75% to 95% appear once; the ten largest clones hold 11%. Germline CDR1 and CDR2: LGHNA and YNFKEQ. There are 14 residues in the CDR3. V was cut by 0 bases and J by 2 bases, with 7 bases left in between. This receptor was obtained from a human donor with chronic lymphocytic leukemia. The gene calls are TRBV4-2 and TRBJ2-5, with no clear D. The material sequenced was PBMCs, taken after 12 months of ibrutinib treatment. The CDR3 DNA follows: TGTGCCAGCAGCCAAGATCTAGAACAAGAGACCCAGTACTTC. Its translation is CASSQDLEQETQYF.